Listed here is a single T cell receptor beta chain. The data stem from a study of shared clonotypes between healthy human individuals. The germline CDR1 and CDR2 sequences are GTSNPN and SVGIG (reference sequence). This CDR3 contains 14 residues. Trimming at V came to 6 bases and at J to 6 bases, leaving 6 bases not matched to a gene. Sequencing was performed on unsorted PBMC DNA using ten immunoSEQ deep assay plates. The table came from immunoSEQ multiplex PCR; TCRdb's copy has only in-frame clones and leaves some out. The sample holds about 490,000 clones, 76% seen once. Input material: PBMCs. The rearrangement links TRBV30 to TRBJ2-7; 15 bases line up with TRBD2. The receptor comes from a middle-aged woman in good health. Some clones in this sample may be carry-over from other donors' samples. CDR3 protein: CACKPGLAGGEQYF. CDR3 nucleotide sequence: TGTGCCTGCAAACCGGGACTAGCGGGAGGCGAGCAGTACTTC.